What follows are 29 T cell receptor beta chains derived from one specimen sequenced in a study of CD8 T cells in ankylosing spondylitis. TCRdb reanalysed the 5' RACE reads using MiXCR and keeps one entry per CDR3 protein. The sample lists about 88,000 distinct CDR3 sequences, around 30% occurring once. Specimen: blood, either unsorted or a sorted T cell fraction (not recorded which). Receptors were obtained from a male donor with ankylosing spondylitis or in good health (not recorded which).

The V gene is TRBV5-5, the J gene TRBJ2-4; 11 bases fit TRBD1. Looked up from germline, CDR1 is SGHKS and CDR2 is YYEKEE (reference sequence). V shed 0 bases and J 14 bases; nucleotides not matched to a gene: 1. The CDR3 length is 12 residues. CDR3 sequence reads: CASSLVGQGEYF. CDR3 nucleotides: TGTGCCAGCAGCTTGGTGGGACAGGGGGAGTACTTC.

The chain uses TRBV25-1 and TRBJ2-5; 8 nucleotides line up with TRBD2. The ends lost 3 bases at V and 3 bases at J; junction bases unmatched: 9. The CDR3 has 16 residues. In germline, CDR1 is MGHDK, CDR2 SYGVNS. For the CDR3, the DNA is TGTGCCAGCAGTGACCCAGCGGGGGTTTATAAAGAGACCCAGTACTTC. This sequence encodes CASSDPAGVYKETQYF.

The rearrangement uses TRBV2 and TRBJ1-2; D is unresolved. Germline-derived CDR1 and CDR2 are SNHLY and FYNNEI. The germline V and J ends were trimmed by 4 bases and 5 bases, with 5 bases remaining between them. The length of the CDR3 is 11 residues. This CDR3 is CASSAIYGYTF. The CDR3 DNA sequence: TGTGCCAGCAGTGCGATATATGGCTACACCTTC.

This clonotype was seen just once. The chain uses TRBV4-2 and TRBJ2-5; D may match TRBD1 or TRBD2 (5 bases each). The CDR3 extends over 16 amino acids. The V gene lost 1 base and the J gene lost 3 bases, with 15 bases spanning the gap. Germline-derived CDR1 and CDR2 are LGHNA and YNFKEQ. Here the CDR3 reads CASSQGLRGEKETQYF. In DNA form, the CDR3 reads TGTGCCAGCAGCCAAGGGCTCAGAGGGGAAAAAGAGACCCAGTACTTC.

This clonotype was recorded a few times. J is TRBJ2-5 and V is TRBV12-3 or TRBV12-4; possible D gene TRBD2, 7 bases. The CDR3 totals 15 residues. Trimming took off 5 bases at V and 3 bases at J, with 16 bases between the two ends. The CDR3 here is CASSNDGGAEETQYF. As DNA, the CDR3 is TGTGCCAGCAGTAACGATGGGGGGGCAGAAGAGACCCAGTACTTC.

This clonotype appeared a few times. The chain couples TRBV5-1 to TRBJ2-3; D unclear. The germline V and J ends were trimmed by 0 bases and 4 bases, with 6 bases remaining between them. The CDR3 runs 13 residues. The germline gives CDR1 SGHRS, CDR2 YFSETQ. CDR3 amino acids: CASSLEAPDTQYF. Here the CDR3 DNA reads TGCGCCAGCAGCTTGGAGGCCCCAGATACGCAGTATTTT.

J is TRBJ2-4 and V is TRBV4-1; TRBD1 matches at 10 bases. Germline V gives CDR1 MGHRA, CDR2 YSYEKL. This CDR3 has 16 residues. V lost 4 bases and J lost 2; bases outside the gene matches: 5. CDR3 nucleotide sequence: TGCGCCAGCAGCCCGGGACAGGGGTGGTCCAAAAACATTCAGTACTTC. The encoded protein is CASSPGQGWSKNIQYF.

The V and J genes are TRBV20-1 and TRBJ2-3, with no clear D. Germline CDR1 reads DFQATT; CDR2 reads SNEGSKA (reference sequence). The CDR3 extends over 15 amino acids. V was cut by 8 bases and J by 6 bases, with 24 bases left in between. The CDR3, as DNA: TGCAGTACCGGACGAGACGCCGGGCCCCCCGATACGCAGTATTTT. Amino acids: CSTGRDAGPPDTQYF.

The CDR3, as DNA: TGCGCCAGCAGCTTGGTAGGGAGCACAGATACGCAGTATTTT. It specifies CASSLVGSTDTQYF. The rearrangement links TRBV5-1 to TRBJ2-3; D unclear. The CDR3 consists of 14 residues. Germline values: CDR1 SGHRS, CDR2 YFSETQ. V was pared by 0 bases and J by 0 bases, with 5 bases between.

This clonotype was seen many times. The J gene is TRBJ2-2, the V gene TRBV6-5, with D perhaps TRBD2 (6 bases). Per the germline V gene, CDR1 is MNHEY and CDR2 is SVGAGI. The CDR3 is 14 residues long. The V gene lost 2 bases and the J gene lost 4 bases, with 8 bases spanning the gap. CDR3 nucleotides: TGTGCCAGCAGTTACGAGGAGGGCACCGGGGAGCTGTTTTTT. This encodes CASSYEEGTGELFF.

This clonotype has more than one count but fewer than ten. The chain joins TRBV24-1 to TRBJ2-2; D might be TRBD1 (6 bases). CDR1 is KGHDR and CDR2 is SFDVKD in the germline V gene. The CDR3 runs 18 residues. Trimming took 2 bases from V and 5 from J, leaving 20 bases between them. The CDR3 DNA sequence: TGTGCCACCAGTGATTCAACAGGGCCCGACGTGGTGACCGGGGAGCTGTTTTTT. It encodes CATSDSTGPDVVTGELFF.

This clonotype was observed once. Here the CDR3 DNA reads TGCGCCAGCAGCAGAACTGCCGGGACAGGGGCTGGCTACACCTTC. Its protein is CASSRTAGTGAGYTF. The chain employs TRBV5-1 and TRBJ1-2; 10 positions agree with TRBD1. The CDR3 sequence is 15 residues long. The germline CDR1 and CDR2 sequences are SGHRS and YFSETQ. J gave up 7 bases and V 4 bases, and 10 bases lay outside the gene matches.

Turning to this clonotype: At one end the junction does not follow the germline gene, possibly because of a read error. J is TRBJ2-4 and V is TRBV20-1; 7 nucleotides line up with TRBD1. The CDR3 has 16 amino acids. Germline CDR1 is DFQATT and CDR2 is SNEGSKA (reference sequence). The DNA for the CDR3 is TGCAGTGCAAGAATCCGGGACAGCGGAGCCAAAAACAGTCAGTACTTC. It yields the protein CSARIRDSGAKNSQYF.

This clonotype has more than one count but fewer than ten. The genes are TRBV7-9 and TRBJ2-3; perhaps D is TRBD1 or TRBD2 (5 bases each). The ends were cut back, 4 bases at V and 1 base at J, with 18 bases in the middle. The CDR3 has 17 residues. Looked up from germline, CDR1 is SEHNR and CDR2 is FQNEAQ (reference sequence). DNA for the CDR3: TGTGCCAGCAGCTCTTCGGGGCCCGGCTCTGGCACAGATACGCAGTATTTT. This codes for CASSSSGPGSGTDTQYF. The whole variable domain, filled in from reference TRBV7-9 and TRBJ2-3, reads DTGVSQNPRHKITKRGQNVTFRCDPISEHNRLYWYRQTLGQGPEFLTYFQNEAQLEKSRLLSDRFSAERPKGSFSTLEIQRTEQGDSAMYLCASSSSGPGSGTDTQYFGPGTRLTVL.

In this sample, this clonotype turned up many times. This chain connects TRBV7-9 to TRBJ1-1; TRBD1 agrees at 7 bases. The germline V gene encodes CDR1 SEHNR and CDR2 FQNEAQ (reference sequence). The junction had 10 bases not matched to a gene; V was cut back by 7 bases and J by 5 bases. The CDR3 covers 14 residues. DNA of the CDR3: TGTGCCAGCACCACCACAGGGGTGTTAACTGAAGCTTTCTTT. It yields the protein CASTTTGVLTEAFF.

This clonotype has just a few counts. This chain uses TRBV4-2 with TRBJ2-2; no clear D. From germline, CDR1 is LGHNA and CDR2 YNFKEQ. The CDR3 totals 16 residues. Deletions cut 3 bases from V and 0 bases from J, with 11 bases between. As DNA, the CDR3 is TGTGCCAGCAGCCAGAACACGGTCGCGAACACCGGGGAGCTGTTTTTT. It translates to CASSQNTVANTGELFF.

V and J are TRBV7-2 and TRBJ2-5; possibly TRBD1 or TRBD2 for D (5 bases each). V was shortened by 3 bases and J by 4 bases, with 15 bases between the two germline ends. The germline V gene encodes CDR1 SGHTA and CDR2 FQGNSA. The CDR3 totals 15 residues. CDR3 sequence: CASSLAGTYRETQYF. CDR3 DNA sequence: TGTGCCAGCAGCTTGGCCGGGACCTATCGAGAGACCCAGTACTTC.

This clonotype was picked up a small number of times. The chain employs TRBV7-9 and TRBJ2-5; D is uncertain. The V end was cut by 2 bases, the J end by 2 bases, with 12 bases between. The CDR3 loop spans 15 amino acids. CDR1 and CDR2 from the germline V gene are SEHNR and FQNEAQ (reference sequence). The chain's CDR3 is CASSLNGGVQETQYF. CDR3 coding DNA: TGTGCCAGCAGCTTAAACGGTGGGGTGCAAGAGACCCAGTACTTC.

This clonotype was counted a few times. The CDR3 loop reads CASSLVAGGPQDTQYF. Written as DNA, the CDR3 is TGCGCCAGCAGCTTGGTCGCGGGGGGGCCTCAAGATACGCAGTATTTT. The J gene is TRBJ2-3, the V gene TRBV5-1, with 9 bases fitting TRBD2. V shed 0 bases and J 5 bases; nucleotides not matched to a gene: 7. The CDR3 is 16 amino acids. Germline V gives CDR1 SGHRS, CDR2 YFSETQ.

The rearrangement links TRBV5-6 to TRBJ2-1, with TRBD1 matching over 9 bases. Germline assignment: CDR1 SGHDT and CDR2 YYEEEE. V gave up 3 bases and J gave up 1 base; unmatched junction bases: 5. CDR3 size: 16 residues. CDR3 nucleotides: TGTGCCAGCAGCTCAACCGGGACAGGGTCCTACAATGAGCAGTTCTTC. Translated, it gives CASSSTGTGSYNEQFF.

Details on this clonotype: The junction departs from germline at one end; a sequencing error may be responsible. The chain carries TRBV5-1 and TRBJ2-1; a possible D gene is TRBD2 (5 bases). Germline CDR1 reads SGHRS; CDR2 reads YFSETQ. The CDR3 sequence is 14 residues long. The CDR3, as DNA: TGCGCCAGCGGCTTGGGCGGGTCCTACAATGAGCAGTTCTTC. The encoded protein is CASGLGGSYNEQFF.

V gene TRBV20-1 combines with J gene TRBJ2-3; the D is unclear. The V end lost 6 bases, the J end lost 3 bases, and 10 bases lay between the germline ends. Germline V gene lookup returns CDR1 DFQATT and CDR2 SNEGSKA (reference sequence). The CDR3 has 12 amino acids. CDR3 DNA sequence: TGCAGTGCCCGTCTCCTGACAGATACGCAGTATTTT. It translates to CSARLLTDTQYF.

This clonotype has more than one count but fewer than ten. The J gene is TRBJ1-1, the V gene TRBV20-1, with 9 bases matching TRBD1. With V trimmed by 6 bases and J by 3 bases, 2 bases remained unmatched. Germline V lookup: CDR1 DFQATT, CDR2 SNEGSKA (reference sequence). The CDR3 is 12 amino acids. The CDR3 DNA reads TGCAGTGCCCGACAGGGGGACACTGAAGCTTTCTTT. Its translation: CSARQGDTEAFF.

This clonotype was observed a few times. The chain is built from TRBV7-2 and TRBJ1-2, with TRBD1 matching over 7 bases. Germline lookup yields CDR1 SGHTA and CDR2 FQGNSA. This CDR3 contains 15 residues. Trimming at V came to 5 bases and at J to 3 bases, leaving 9 bases not matched to a gene. CDR3 coding DNA: TGTGCCAGCAGCCGGAGACAGGGTTGGGACTATGGCTACACCTTC. Protein product: CASSRRQGWDYGYTF.

This clonotype was observed many times. The J gene is TRBJ1-4, the V gene TRBV20-1; 9 nucleotides match TRBD1. V lost 5 bases, J lost 0 bases, and 13 bases stayed unmatched. Germline loops: CDR1 DFQATT, CDR2 SNEGSKA (reference sequence). CDR3 size: 18 residues. In DNA, the CDR3 is TGCAGTGCTGCAAAAACCGGGACAGGGTTCGCAACTAATGAAAAACTGTTTTTT. It codes for CSAAKTGTGFATNEKLFF.

This clonotype occurred a few times. This chain joins TRBV28 and TRBJ1-1; D is undetermined. The CDR3 sequence is 11 residues long. The germline V and J ends were trimmed by 6 bases and 10 bases, with 12 bases remaining between them. Germline assignment: CDR1 MDHEN and CDR2 SYDVKM. The CDR3, as DNA: TGTGCCAGCAGCAGCCCAAGCGGAGCTTTCTTT. It specifies CASSSPSGAFF.

This clonotype has at least ten counts. This sequence joins TRBV20-1 and TRBJ2-1; weak D call: TRBD2 (6 bases). The CDR3 extends over 15 amino acids. Germline CDR1 is DFQATT and CDR2 is SNEGSKA (reference sequence). V was trimmed by 1 base and J by 3 bases, leaving 13 bases between them. The CDR3 here is CSARALASRYNEQFF. The CDR3, as DNA: TGCAGTGCTAGAGCGCTAGCGTCCCGCTACAATGAGCAGTTCTTC.

The chain combines TRBV11-2 with TRBJ2-1; TRBD2 matches at 8 bases. V was clipped by 4 bases and J by 6 bases; unmatched bases: 11. Germline CDR1 and CDR2: SGHAT and FQNNGV. This CDR3 has 16 amino acids. The CDR3 nucleotides read TGTGCCAGCAGCTCCGGGCCGGGACTAGTAGCCAATGAGCAGTTCTTC. It translates to CASSSGPGLVANEQFF.

This clonotype was counted a few times. The V call is TRBV12-5, the J call TRBJ1-5; D is ambiguous. Per the germline V gene, CDR1 is LGHNT and CDR2 is FRNRAP. This CDR3 has 12 amino acids. V was trimmed by 1 base and J by 7 bases, leaving 5 bases between them. For the CDR3, the DNA is TGTGCTAGTGGTTTGGCGGAGCAGCCCCAGCATTTT. It codes for CASGLAEQPQHF.